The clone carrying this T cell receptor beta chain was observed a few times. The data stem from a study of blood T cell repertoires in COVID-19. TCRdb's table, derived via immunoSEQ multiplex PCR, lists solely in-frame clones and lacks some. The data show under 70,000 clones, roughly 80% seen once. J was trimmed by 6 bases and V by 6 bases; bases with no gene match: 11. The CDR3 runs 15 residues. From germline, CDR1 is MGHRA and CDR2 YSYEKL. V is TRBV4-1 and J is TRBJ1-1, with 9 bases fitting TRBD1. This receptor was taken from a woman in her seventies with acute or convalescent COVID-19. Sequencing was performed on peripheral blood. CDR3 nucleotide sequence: TGCGCCAGCAGTAATCCGGGACAGGGTGTCCCTGAAGCTTTCTTT. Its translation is CASSNPGQGVPEAFF.